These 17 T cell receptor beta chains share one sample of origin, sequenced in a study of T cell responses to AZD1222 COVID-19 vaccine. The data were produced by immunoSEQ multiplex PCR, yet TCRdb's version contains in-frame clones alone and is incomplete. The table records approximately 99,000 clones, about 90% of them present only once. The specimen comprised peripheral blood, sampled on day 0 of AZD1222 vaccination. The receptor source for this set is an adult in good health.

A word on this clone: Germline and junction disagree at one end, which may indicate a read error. CDR3 in DNA: TGTGCCAGCAGCTTCAACAGGGGAGGCACCGGGGAGCTGTTTTTT. Translation: CASSFNRGGTGELFF. The chain employs TRBV5-1 and TRBJ2-2, with D possibly TRBD1 on 7 matching bases. Germline loops: CDR1 SGHRS, CDR2 YFSETQ. The CDR3 covers 15 residues.

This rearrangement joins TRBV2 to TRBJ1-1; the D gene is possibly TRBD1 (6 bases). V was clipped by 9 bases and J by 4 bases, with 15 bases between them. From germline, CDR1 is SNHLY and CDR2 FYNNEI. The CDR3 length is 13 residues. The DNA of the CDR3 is TGTGCCAGAGAGACAGGCGAGGGCACTGAAGCTTTCTTT. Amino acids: CARETGEGTEAFF.

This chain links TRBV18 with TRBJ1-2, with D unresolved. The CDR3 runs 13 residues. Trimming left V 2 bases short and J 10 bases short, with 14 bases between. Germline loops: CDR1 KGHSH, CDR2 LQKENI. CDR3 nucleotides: TGTGCCAGCTCACCAATGGAGGGTGCCGACTACACCTTC. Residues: CASSPMEGADYTF.

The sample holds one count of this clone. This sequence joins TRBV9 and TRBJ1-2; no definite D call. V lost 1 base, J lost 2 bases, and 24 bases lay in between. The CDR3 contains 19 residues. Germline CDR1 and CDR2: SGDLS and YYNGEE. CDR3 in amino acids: CASSVWERPVPVTNYGYTF. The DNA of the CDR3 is TGTGCCAGCAGCGTATGGGAGAGGCCCGTCCCGGTTACAAACTATGGCTACACCTTC.

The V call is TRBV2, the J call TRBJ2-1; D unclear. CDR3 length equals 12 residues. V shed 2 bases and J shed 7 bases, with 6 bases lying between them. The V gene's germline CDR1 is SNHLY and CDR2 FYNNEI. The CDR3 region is CASSEYVNEQFF. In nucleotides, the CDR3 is TGTGCCAGCAGTGAATATGTTAATGAGCAGTTCTTC.

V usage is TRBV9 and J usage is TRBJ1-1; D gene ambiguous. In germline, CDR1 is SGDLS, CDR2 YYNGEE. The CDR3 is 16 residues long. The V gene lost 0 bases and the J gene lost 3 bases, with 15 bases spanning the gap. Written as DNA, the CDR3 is TGTGCCAGCAGCGTAGCTATTCGGAGCTCGGACACTGAAGCTTTCTTT. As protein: CASSVAIRSSDTEAFF.

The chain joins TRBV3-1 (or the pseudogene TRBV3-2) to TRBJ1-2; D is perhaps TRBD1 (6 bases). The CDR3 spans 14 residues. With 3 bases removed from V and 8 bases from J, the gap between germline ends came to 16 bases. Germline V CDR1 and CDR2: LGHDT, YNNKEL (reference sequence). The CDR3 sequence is CASSQLTGSGGYTF. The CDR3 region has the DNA TGTGCCAGCAGCCAGCTAACAGGGTCGGGAGGCTACACCTTC.

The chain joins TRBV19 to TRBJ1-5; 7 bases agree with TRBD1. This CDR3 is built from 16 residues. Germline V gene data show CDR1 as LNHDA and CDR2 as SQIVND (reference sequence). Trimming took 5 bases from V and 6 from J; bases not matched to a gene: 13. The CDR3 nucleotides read TGTGCCAGTAGTGTTTCCGGGACAGCTATCGGTCAGCCCCAGCATTTT. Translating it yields CASSVSGTAIGQPQHF.

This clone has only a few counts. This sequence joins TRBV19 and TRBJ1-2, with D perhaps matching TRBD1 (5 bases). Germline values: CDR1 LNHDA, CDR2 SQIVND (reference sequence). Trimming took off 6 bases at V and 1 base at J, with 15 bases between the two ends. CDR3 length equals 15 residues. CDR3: CASRPPTGRNYGYTF. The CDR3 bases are TGTGCCAGTAGACCCCCCACGGGGCGTAACTATGGCTACACCTTC.

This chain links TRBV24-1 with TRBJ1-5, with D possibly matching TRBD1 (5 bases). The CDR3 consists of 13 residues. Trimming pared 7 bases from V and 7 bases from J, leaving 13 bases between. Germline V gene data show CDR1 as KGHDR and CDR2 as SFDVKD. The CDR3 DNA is TGTGCCACCAGGGGGCAGGCATGGCAGCCCCAGCATTTT. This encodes CATRGQAWQPQHF.

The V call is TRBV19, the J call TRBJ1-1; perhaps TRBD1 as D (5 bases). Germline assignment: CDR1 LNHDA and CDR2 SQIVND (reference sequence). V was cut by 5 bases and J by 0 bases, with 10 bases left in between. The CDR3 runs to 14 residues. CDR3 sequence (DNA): TGTGCCAGTAGTGAACAGGTCATGAACACTGAAGCTTTCTTT. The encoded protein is CASSEQVMNTEAFF.

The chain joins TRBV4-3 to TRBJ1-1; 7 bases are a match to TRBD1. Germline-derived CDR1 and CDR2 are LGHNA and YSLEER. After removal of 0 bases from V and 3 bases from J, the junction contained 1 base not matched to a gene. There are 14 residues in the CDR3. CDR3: CASSQDDRDTEAFF. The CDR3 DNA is TGCGCCAGCAGCCAAGATGACAGGGACACTGAAGCTTTCTTT.

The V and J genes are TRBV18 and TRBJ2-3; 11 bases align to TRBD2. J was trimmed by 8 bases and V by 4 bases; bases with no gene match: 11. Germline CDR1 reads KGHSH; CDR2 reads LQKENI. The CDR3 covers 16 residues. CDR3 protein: CASSLRGTSGDGTQYF. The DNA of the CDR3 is TGTGCCAGCTCACTTCGAGGGACTAGCGGCGACGGTACGCAGTATTTT. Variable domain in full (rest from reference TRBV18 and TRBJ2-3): NAGVMQNPRHLVRRRGQEARLRCSPMKGHSHVYWYRQLPEEGLKFMVYLQKENIIDESGMPKERFSAEFPKEGPSILRIQQVVRGDSAAYFCASSLRGTSGDGTQYFGPGTRLTVL.

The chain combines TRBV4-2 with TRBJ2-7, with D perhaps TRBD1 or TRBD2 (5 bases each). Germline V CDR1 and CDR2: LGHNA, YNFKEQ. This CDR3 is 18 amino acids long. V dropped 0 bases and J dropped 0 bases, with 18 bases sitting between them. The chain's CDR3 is CASSQEGGRGRSSYEQYF. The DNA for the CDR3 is TGTGCCAGCAGCCAAGAAGGCGGTAGGGGACGGAGCTCCTACGAGCAGTACTTC.

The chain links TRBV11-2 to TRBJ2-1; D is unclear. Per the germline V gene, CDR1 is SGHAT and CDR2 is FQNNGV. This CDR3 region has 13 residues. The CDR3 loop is CAILTVGNHEQFF. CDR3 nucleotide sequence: TGTGCGATCCTCACCGTGGGAAACCATGAGCAGTTCTTC.

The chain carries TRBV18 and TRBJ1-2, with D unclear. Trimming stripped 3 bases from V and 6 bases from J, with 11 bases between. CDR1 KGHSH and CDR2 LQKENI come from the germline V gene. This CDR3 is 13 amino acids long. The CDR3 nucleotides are TGTGCCAGCTCACCCAACGGCGGGGATGGCTACACCTTC. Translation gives CASSPNGGDGYTF. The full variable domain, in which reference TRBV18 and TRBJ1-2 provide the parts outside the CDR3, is NAGVMQNPRHLVRRRGQEARLRCSPMKGHSHVYWYRQLPEEGLKFMVYLQKENIIDESGMPKERFSAEFPKEGPSILRIQQVVRGDSAAYFCASSPNGGDGYTFGSGTRLTVV.

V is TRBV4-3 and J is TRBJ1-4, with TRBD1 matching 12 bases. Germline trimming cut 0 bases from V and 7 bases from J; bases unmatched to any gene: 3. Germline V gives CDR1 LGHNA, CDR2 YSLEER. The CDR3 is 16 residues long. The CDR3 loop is CASSQDRDRGREKLFF. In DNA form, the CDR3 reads TGCGCCAGCAGCCAAGACAGGGACAGGGGGCGTGAAAAACTGTTTTTT.